One and the same sample provided the 24 T cell receptor beta chains below, sequenced in a study of molecular identifiers for immune sequencing clone quantification. TCRdb re-called the PCR reads with MiXCR, one entry per CDR3 protein. This sample has approximately 630,000 distinct CDR3 sequences; about 25% occur once, and the top ten carry 0.7% to 0.95%. Sequences were obtained from naive CD8+ T cells from blood, with Jurkat cell RNA spiked in. The subset denotes: FACS-sorted CD8+CD4-CCR7+CD45RA+ naive T cells. The receptors shown here come from a human donor in good health. Some libraries in this study had Jurkat cell RNA spiked in.

The rearrangement joins TRBV7-3 to TRBJ2-1; TRBD1 might be the D (5 bases). The V gene's germline CDR1 is SGHTA and CDR2 FQGTGA. The V end was cut by 2 bases, the J end by 0 bases, with 17 bases between. The CDR3 sequence is 18 residues long. The CDR3 loop reads CASSLFGQGRSSYNEQFF. Written as DNA, the CDR3 is TGTGCCAGCAGCTTATTCGGCCAGGGCCGAAGCTCCTACAATGAGCAGTTCTTC.

The rearrangement uses TRBV7-9 and TRBJ2-5; D is perhaps TRBD1 (5 bases). The CDR3 sequence is 14 residues long. The ends were cut back, 2 bases at V and 5 bases at J, with 12 bases in the middle. Germline V CDR1 and CDR2: SEHNR, FQNEAQ (reference sequence). This chain's CDR3 is CASSLTDRWETQYF. Here the CDR3 DNA reads TGTGCCAGCAGCTTAACCGACAGATGGGAGACCCAGTACTTC.

This clonotype came up many times. CDR3 nucleotide sequence: TGTGCCAGTAGTATAGCGGGGAGAAGCAATCAGCCCCAGCATTTT. Translating it yields CASSIAGRSNQPQHF. V is TRBV19 and J is TRBJ1-5; D unclear. This CDR3 is 15 amino acids long. The V gene lost 1 base and the J gene lost 1 base, with 8 bases spanning the gap. Looked up from germline, CDR1 is LNHDA and CDR2 is SQIVND (reference sequence).

Comments on this clonotype: Just one base apart from a much larger clone, this may be a read error. The chain carries TRBV3-1 and TRBJ1-2, with D unclear. The germline V gene has CDR1 LGHDT and CDR2 YNNKEL (reference sequence). The CDR3 sequence is 14 residues long. V gave up 1 base and J gave up 2 bases, with 8 bases separating them. CDR3 DNA sequence: TGTGCCAGCAGCCAAGTAGAGGAGAACTATGGCTACACCTTC. Protein product: CASSQVEENYGYTF.

Regarding this clonotype: Here the CDR3 omits its conserved ending phenylalanine or tryptophan, so a read error is the likely source. This chain links TRBV4-1 with TRBJ2-7, with 9 nucleotides matching TRBD1. Looked up from germline, CDR1 is MGHRA and CDR2 is YSYEKL. This CDR3 has 13 residues. After removal of 3 bases from V and 6 bases from J, the junction contained 3 bases not matched to a gene. CDR3 nucleotide sequence: TGCGCCAGCAGCCAGGGACAGGGTACCGAGCAGTACCTC. Translated: CASSQGQGTEQYL.

The table lists this clonotype with many counts. V usage is TRBV5-5 and J usage is TRBJ1-5; maybe TRBD1 (5 bases). Trimming cost V 4 bases and J 7 bases, with 9 bases left between them. Germline CDR1 and CDR2: SGHKS and YYEKEE (reference sequence). This CDR3 is 12 amino acids long. For the CDR3, the DNA is TGTGCCAGCAGCGGTGGGGGACAGCCCCAGCATTTT. Protein: CASSGGGQPQHF.

This sequence joins TRBV27 and TRBJ2-5, with TRBD2 matching 14 bases. The CDR3 runs to 17 residues. Germline loops: CDR1 MNHEY, CDR2 SMNVEV (reference sequence). The trim removed 5 bases at V and 9 bases at J, leaving 14 bases unmatched. The DNA for the CDR3 is TGTGCCAGCAGTCCCCGACTAGCGGGAGGGCTTATGGAGCCCCAGTACTTC. It yields the protein CASSPRLAGGLMEPQYF.

A note on this clonotype: One base away lies a much larger clone, so this may be a sequencing read error. No DNA is shown, since the ends of the CDR3 on it are uncertain; the CDR3 is the one TCRdb lists. CDR3 sequence reads: CASSFGTGTPNTETFF. The chain employs TRBV5-1 and TRBJ1-1; no check of the table's D call, TRBD1, against the DNA was made. Germline CDR1 is SGHRS and CDR2 is YFSETQ. The CDR3 has 16 amino acids, counting both end residues.

This chain connects TRBV27 to TRBJ2-2; D perhaps matches TRBD1 (6 bases). The CDR3 is 17 residues long. CDR1 is MNHEY and CDR2 is SMNVEV in the germline V gene (reference sequence). V was clipped by 5 bases and J by 0 bases, with 16 bases between them. The CDR3 spells CASSPDSFGSNTGELFF. In nucleotides, the CDR3 is TGTGCCAGCAGTCCGGACAGTTTCGGCTCGAACACCGGGGAGCTGTTTTTT.

To note about this clonotype: A much larger clone lies one base from this, so it may be a read error. The genes are TRBV4-3 and TRBJ2-7; TRBD2 matches 8 bases. Germline V gene data show CDR1 as LGHNA and CDR2 as YSLEER. The CDR3 is 16 amino acids. The CDR3 sequence is CASSQGSGGGHNEQHF. CDR3 coding DNA: TGCGCCAGCAGCCAAGGCTCCGGGGGGGGCCACAACGAGCAGCACTTC.

In the case of this clonotype: One end of the junction does not line up with germline, which may come from a read error. The rearrangement uses TRBV4-3 and TRBJ2-1, with 8 bases aligning to TRBD2. The CDR3 has 17 amino acids. Germline CDR1 is LGHNA and CDR2 is YSLEER. As DNA, the CDR3 is TGCGCCAGCAACCAAGATGCGGGGGGCGGATTTTACAATGAGCAGTTCTTC. Translated: CASNQDAGGGFYNEQFF.

A remark on this clonotype: A junction boundary mismatches the germline segment, possibly from a read error. The V and J genes are TRBV5-1 and TRBJ2-7, with TRBD1 matching 8 bases. CDR3 length equals 15 residues. From germline, CDR1 is SGHRS and CDR2 YFSETQ. The CDR3 coding sequence is TGCGCGAGCAGCTTGTGGCAGGGGGCTGCCTACGAGCAGTACTTC. Its translation: CASSLWQGAAYEQYF. Filled out from reference TRBV5-1 and TRBJ2-7, the complete variable domain reads KAGVTQTPRYLIKTRGQQVTLSCSPISGHRSVSWYQQTPGQGLQFLFEYFSETQRNKGNFPGRFSGRQFSNSRSEMNVSTLELGDSALYLCASSLWQGAAYEQYFGPGTRLTVT.

In its sample, this clonotype was seen a few times. The chain uses TRBV20-1 and TRBJ1-1; D gene unclear. Trimming removed 1 base from V and 2 bases from J, with 17 bases in between. The CDR3 has 16 residues. Germline V CDR1 and CDR2: DFQATT, SNEGSKA (reference sequence). The CDR3 DNA reads as TGCAGTGCTAGAGTGGATGGGATTGGAGTAAACACTGAAGCTTTCTTT. Translation gives CSARVDGIGVNTEAFF.

In its sample, this clonotype was seen a few times. This rearrangement joins TRBV6-2 or TRBV6-3 to TRBJ2-3; 7 bases map to TRBD2. In germline, CDR1 is MNHEY, CDR2 SVGEGT. The CDR3 spans 16 residues. The V and J ends lost 0 bases and 4 bases, in that order; junction bases with no gene match: 7. This CDR3 is CASSYSQAGRADTQYF. The CDR3 region has the DNA TGTGCCAGCAGTTACTCGCAAGCGGGACGCGCAGATACGCAGTATTTT.

Of note for this clonotype: Germline is not matched at one junction end, which may reflect a read error. The gene calls are TRBV27 and TRBJ2-5; TRBD1 is a possible D gene (6 bases). Germline CDR1 and CDR2: MNHEY and SMNVEV (reference sequence). The CDR3 is 14 residues long. Here the CDR3 reads CASSSLMGAETRYF. The CDR3, as DNA: TGTGCCAGCTCCTCCCTTATGGGGGCAGAGACCCGGTACTTC.

The count of this clonotype is one. The chain links TRBV3-1 to TRBJ2-7; the D gene is possibly TRBD1 (5 bases). V shed 1 base and J shed 1 base, with 14 bases lying between them. The CDR3 has 16 residues. Germline CDR1 is LGHDT and CDR2 is YNNKEL (reference sequence). CDR3: CASSQVIQGRSYEQYF. The CDR3 DNA reads as TGTGCCAGCAGCCAAGTTATTCAGGGAAGGTCCTACGAGCAGTACTTC.

To note about this clonotype: The CDR3 does not close with the conserved phenylalanine or tryptophan, likely indicating a read error. The chain carries TRBV7-9 and TRBJ2-7, with 7 bases matching TRBD1. Germline V CDR1 and CDR2: SEHNR, FQNEAQ (reference sequence). The CDR3 contains 14 residues. After removal of 5 bases from V and 3 bases from J, the junction contained 7 bases not matched to a gene. The CDR3 loop reads CASSRPGQIYEQYL. CDR3 coding DNA: TGTGCCAGCAGCCGACCGGGACAGATCTACGAGCAGTACCTC.

This clonotype was seen many times. The CDR3 DNA is TGCGCCAGCAGCTTGGGGCAGGGAGAAAACATTCAGTACTTC. The encoded protein is CASSLGQGENIQYF. The chain couples TRBV5-1 to TRBJ2-4, with D possibly called TRBD1 or TRBD2 (5 bases each). Germline V lookup: CDR1 SGHRS, CDR2 YFSETQ. The V end lost 0 bases, the J end lost 5 bases, and 9 bases lay between the germline ends. The CDR3 runs 14 residues.

This clonotype was recorded a few times. The chain has TRBV30 and TRBJ1-1, with TRBD1 as a possible D gene (6 bases). The V end was cut by 4 bases, the J end by 5 bases, with 17 bases between. The CDR3 sequence is 14 residues long. CDR1 is GTSNPN and CDR2 is SVGIG in the germline V gene (reference sequence). The CDR3 DNA is TGTGCCTGGATTTTCGGCAGGGGTTTTACTGAAGCTTTCTTT. Translating it yields CAWIFGRGFTEAFF.

On this clonotype: A read error is possible here, since a much larger clone lies one base away. This rearrangement joins TRBV29-1 to TRBJ2-7; 10 bases fit TRBD2. Germline V gene lookup returns CDR1 SQVTM and CDR2 ANQGSEA. CDR3 length equals 13 residues. CDR3 nucleotide sequence: TGCAGCGGACTAGCGGGCCCCTCCTACGCGCAGTACTTC. Its protein is CSGLAGPSYAQYF.

This clonotype was counted many times. J is TRBJ2-1 and V is TRBV29-1; TRBD2 is a possible D gene (5 bases). V gave up 3 bases and J gave up 8 bases, with 11 bases separating them. Germline CDR1 is SQVTM and CDR2 is ANQGSEA. CDR3 length: 12 residues. CDR3 sequence: CSVDLSSYEQFF. In nucleotides, the CDR3 is TGCAGCGTTGACTTGTCTAGCTATGAGCAGTTCTTC.

This clonotype was counted a few times. The chain links TRBV2 to TRBJ2-1; D is unresolved. Trimming took off 3 bases at V and 0 bases at J, with 9 bases between the two ends. The CDR3 spans 15 residues. Looked up from germline, CDR1 is SNHLY and CDR2 is FYNNEI. In DNA, the CDR3 is TGTGCCAGCAGTGAGGGCGGAACCTCCTACAATGAGCAGTTCTTC. This codes for CASSEGGTSYNEQFF.

On this clonotype: A read error may account for a junction end that differs from germline. The rearrangement uses TRBV20-1 and TRBJ2-7; weak D call: TRBD2 (6 bases). Per the germline V gene, CDR1 is DFQATT and CDR2 is SNEGSKA (reference sequence). This CDR3 is 14 amino acids long. The CDR3 is CGASVEPPVGEQYF. The CDR3 nucleotides read TGCGGTGCTAGCGTGGAACCCCCGGTTGGCGAGCAGTACTTC.

On this clonotype itself: A much larger clone lies a single base off, so this may be a read error. The chain couples TRBV4-1 to TRBJ1-1, with D perhaps TRBD1 (5 bases). This CDR3 contains 15 residues. Germline CDR1 reads MGHRA; CDR2 reads YSYEKL. V lost 0 bases and J lost 1, with 9 bases in between. The CDR3 DNA sequence: TGCGCCAGCAGCCAAGATAGGGGCCCGAACACTGAAGCTTTCTTT. It is translated as CASSQDRGPNTEAFF.